These T cell receptor beta chains were read from a single sample in a study of cytomegalovirus exposure and HLA in healthy donors. This table comes from immunoSEQ multiplex PCR, and its TCRdb copy is limited to in-frame clones, with some not included. The sample includes about 150,000 clones, more than 70% of them seen just once. Source material: PBMCs. The receptor source for this set is a woman aged 40 to 50 in good health and CMV-seronegative. CDR3s include the opening cysteine and the closing phenylalanine or tryptophan. The D gene is left open where the match is weak. A clone size is listed for some rows: how often the clone was seen (once, few, many), or a class if it is expanded.

j_gene | v_gene | d_gene | abundance | CDR3aa | CDR3nt
TRBJ1-2 | TRBV28 | . | . | CASTYRGGVLGYGYTF | TGTGCCAGCACTTATCGTGGAGGGGTGTTAGGCTATGGCTACACCTTC
TRBJ2-1 | TRBV7-9 | TRBD2 | . | CASSSLAGGPGEQFF | TGTGCCAGCAGCTCGCTAGCGGGAGGGCCCGGTGAGCAGTTCTTC
TRBJ2-7 | TRBV2 | . | . | CASNRGGSLSYEQYF | TGTGCCAGCAATCGAGGAGGTTCCCTCTCCTACGAGCAGTACTTC
TRBJ1-2 | TRBV28 | TRBD1 | . | CASSRIYGRDRGYGYTF | TGTGCCAGCAGTCGTATTTATGGTAGGGACAGGGGATATGGCTACACCTTC
TRBJ2-5 | TRBV5-1 | TRBD1 | . | CASSYTGEETQYF | TGCGCCAGCAGCTATACAGGGGAAGAGACCCAGTACTTC
TRBJ1-5 | TRBV25-1 | TRBD1 | . | CASSGDRGREPQHF | TGTGCCAGCAGTGGAGACAGGGGGCGAGAACCCCAGCATTTT
TRBJ2-2 | TRBV9 | . | . | CASSVQSGSWTGELFF | TGTGCCAGCAGCGTCCAGTCAGGGTCCTGGACCGGGGAGCTGTTTTTT
TRBJ1-5 | TRBV27 | . | . | CASSQGRRGLVAQHF | TGTGCCAGCAGTCAGGGACGGCGGGGGTTGGTGGCCCAGCATTTT
TRBJ1-2 | TRBV29-1 | TRBD1 | . | CSVETGDYGYTF | TGCAGCGTTGAAACAGGGGACTATGGCTACACCTTC
TRBJ2-7 | TRBV13 | . | once | CASRRTEPLRISEQYF | TGTGCCAGCAGACGAACCGAACCACTCAGGATTTCCGAGCAGTACTTC
TRBJ2-1 | TRBV7-2 | TRBD2 | . | CASSQTSGYNEQFF | TGTGCCAGCAGCCAGACTAGCGGGTACAATGAGCAGTTCTTC